The 18 T cell receptor beta chains listed next were all sequenced from one sample in a study of CD8 T cells in ankylosing spondylitis. Study results and limitations: A motif of 7 to 9 highly homologous TCR beta variants was seen as apparently characteristic of ankylosing spondylitis blood.

TCRdb used MiXCR to reprocess the 5' RACE reads, holding one entry per CDR3 protein. The data show about 500,000 distinct CDR3 sequences, roughly 5.2% seen once. Their target antigens are unknown. The specimen was blood, either unsorted or a sorted T cell fraction (not recorded which). Receptor source: a male donor with ankylosing spondylitis.

This clonotype was seen repeatedly, ten times or more. The rearrangement uses TRBV29-1 and TRBJ1-3; 7 bases map to TRBD1. The CDR3 is made up of 13 amino acids. Trimming cost V 6 bases and J 6 bases; bases outside gene matches: 8. Per the germline V gene, CDR1 is SQVTM and CDR2 is ANQGSEA. The CDR3 loop reads CSVADRDENTIYF. The CDR3 DNA is TGCAGCGTCGCTGACAGGGACGAAAACACCATATATTTT. Filled out from reference TRBV29-1 and TRBJ1-3, the complete variable domain reads SAVISQKPSRDICQRGTSLTIQCQVDSQVTMMFWYRQQPGQSLTLIATANQGSEATYESGFVIDKFPISRPNLTFSTLTVSNMSPEDSSIYLCSVADRDENTIYFGEGSWLTVV.

This clonotype has ten or more counts. This sequence joins TRBV28 and TRBJ2-7; D possibly corresponds to TRBD1 (6 bases). The CDR3 consists of 15 residues. The V gene's germline CDR1 is MDHEN and CDR2 SYDVKM. Trimming shortened V by 6 bases and J by 4 bases, and 19 bases separated the two germline ends. CDR3 in amino acids: CASRVHRDRGYEQYF. The CDR3 DNA follows: TGTGCCAGCAGAGTTCACAGGGATCGCGGATACGAGCAGTACTTC.

This clonotype was seen at least ten times. The chain couples TRBV4-2 to TRBJ2-6; 8 positions agree with TRBD1. The CDR3 consists of 17 residues. The J segment lost 8 bases and the V segment lost 0 bases, leaving 9 bases of the junction unmatched. The germline gives CDR1 LGHNA, CDR2 YNFKEQ. The CDR3 sequence: CASSQEDRGSLTNVLTF. CDR3 DNA: TGTGCCAGCAGCCAAGAAGACAGGGGCTCCTTGACCAACGTCCTGACTTTC.

The V gene is TRBV20-1, the J gene TRBJ2-3; 12 bases are shared with TRBD2. CDR3 size: 15 residues. V lost 2 bases, J lost 3 bases, and 3 bases stayed unmatched. CDR1 DFQATT and CDR2 SNEGSKA come from the germline V gene (reference sequence). The CDR3 region is CSARPTSGGTDTQYF. The CDR3 DNA follows: TGCAGTGCTAGACCTACTAGCGGGGGGACAGATACGCAGTATTTT.

There are a few counts of this clonotype. This chain links TRBV7-9 with TRBJ2-7, with D perhaps matching TRBD1 (6 bases). From germline, CDR1 is SEHNR and CDR2 FQNEAQ (reference sequence). V gave up 6 bases and J gave up 0 bases, with 12 bases separating them. The CDR3 sequence is 14 residues long. The CDR3 sequence: CASRPTGLSYEQYF. CDR3 nucleotide sequence: TGTGCCAGCAGGCCGACAGGACTCTCCTACGAGCAGTACTTC.

This clonotype was picked up many times. The chain employs TRBV5-1 and TRBJ2-7, with 10 bases fitting TRBD1. This CDR3 is built from 14 residues. The germline gives CDR1 SGHRS, CDR2 YFSETQ. V dropped 5 bases and J dropped 4; count of bases not matched to a gene: 6. For the CDR3, the DNA is TGCGCCAGCAGACTCGGGACAGGGGAATACGAGCAGTACTTC. Protein: CASRLGTGEYEQYF.

This clonotype was seen repeatedly, ten times or more. In DNA form, the CDR3 reads TGTGCCAGCACCACAAACAGCGGGGATACGCAGTATTTT. It translates to CASTTNSGDTQYF. The V and J genes are TRBV12-3 or TRBV12-4 and TRBJ2-3; possible D gene TRBD2, 6 bases. This CDR3 region has 13 residues. Trimming stripped 7 bases from V and 6 bases from J, with 14 bases between.

This clonotype was seen ten or more times. The chain links TRBV7-3 to TRBJ1-6; D uncertain. Germline values: CDR1 SGHTA, CDR2 FQGTGA. The CDR3 consists of 15 residues. The V and J ends lost 1 base and 8 bases respectively, with 12 bases between them. In nucleotides, the CDR3 is TGTGCCAGCAGCTTAAGTTCTCCGGATTATTCACCCCTCCACTTT. Protein product: CASSLSSPDYSPLHF.

Ten or more counts support this clonotype. The V call is TRBV4-3, the J call TRBJ2-7; D tentatively fits TRBD1 or TRBD2 (5 bases each). The length of the CDR3 is 15 residues. The germline CDR1 and CDR2 sequences are LGHNA and YSLEER. Trimming took off 1 base at V and 0 bases at J, with 10 bases between the two ends. The CDR3 region is CASSQVWGSSYEQYF. CDR3 in DNA: TGCGCCAGCAGCCAAGTCTGGGGGAGCTCCTACGAGCAGTACTTC.

J is TRBJ2-4 and V is TRBV24-1; possibly TRBD2 for D (5 bases). Germline-derived CDR1 and CDR2 are KGHDR and SFDVKD. V gave up 5 bases and J gave up 0 bases, with 10 bases separating them. The CDR3 consists of 15 residues. The CDR3 DNA is TGTGCCACCAGTGGGAGTAGCGAAGCCAAAAACATTCAGTACTTC. As protein: CATSGSSEAKNIQYF.

Concerning this clonotype itself: A much larger clone lies a single base off, so this may be a read error. V is TRBV19 and J is TRBJ2-7; no clear D. CDR1 and CDR2 from the germline V gene are LNHDA and SQIVND (reference sequence). Trimming cost V 9 bases and J 3 bases, with 15 bases left between them. CDR3 length: 13 amino acids. CDR3 region: CARSFGLLYEQYF. CDR3 nucleotides: TGTGCCAGAAGTTTCGGGTTGCTCTACGAGCAGTACTTC.

This clonotype was counted ten times or more. The rearrangement joins TRBV20-1 to TRBJ1-1; D is perhaps TRBD1 (6 bases). CDR1 and CDR2 (germline): DFQATT, SNEGSKA (reference sequence). The CDR3 sequence is 15 residues long. Trimming removed 2 bases at V and 3 bases at J, with 16 bases between. The CDR3 DNA is TGCAGTGCTAGAACCAGGGGCGGGGAAGACACTGAAGCTTTCTTT. Residues: CSARTRGGEDTEAFF.

The CDR3 DNA sequence: TGTGCTAGTGGCACTGGACAGGGCGCAGATACGCAGTATTTT. Translated, it gives CASGTGQGADTQYF. The chain couples TRBV12-5 to TRBJ2-3; TRBD1 agrees at 8 bases. Germline CDR1 reads LGHNT; CDR2 reads FRNRAP. V dropped 6 bases and J dropped 4; count of bases not matched to a gene: 6. There are 14 residues in the CDR3.

This clonotype was found many times. This rearrangement joins TRBV5-1 to TRBJ1-1; D is uncertain. V gave up 4 bases and J gave up 0 bases, with 10 bases separating them. CDR3 length: 14 residues. Germline CDR1 reads SGHRS; CDR2 reads YFSETQ. DNA of the CDR3: TGCGCCAGCAGCGCCGAGGATGTGAACACTGAAGCTTTCTTT. Its protein is CASSAEDVNTEAFF.

This clonotype showed up many times. The chain employs TRBV25-1 and TRBJ1-2; D is unresolved. Trimming took 6 bases from V and 0 from J, leaving 11 bases between them. Germline V lookup: CDR1 MGHDK, CDR2 SYGVNS. The CDR3 sequence is 14 residues long. Here the CDR3 DNA reads TGTGCCAGCAGCGGACGGCTAGCTAACTATGGCTACACCTTC. Translated: CASSGRLANYGYTF.

This clonotype came up many times. The genes are TRBV15 and TRBJ1-4, with D uncertain. Germline-derived CDR1 and CDR2 are LNHNV and YYDKDF (reference sequence). Between the trimmed V and J ends, which lost 0 bases and 7 bases, there was a span of 12 bases. The CDR3 spans 15 residues. The CDR3 sequence: CATSRDWTFGEKLFF. Here the CDR3 DNA reads TGTGCCACCAGCAGAGATTGGACTTTTGGTGAAAAACTGTTTTTT.

J is TRBJ2-2 and V is TRBV19, with 7 positions matching TRBD2. V lost 8 bases to trimming and J lost 0 bases; unmatched junction nucleotides: 6. The CDR3 spans 15 residues. Germline values: CDR1 LNHDA, CDR2 SQIVND (reference sequence). CDR3 sequence reads: CASRTRPANTGELFF. As DNA, the CDR3 is TGTGCCAGTCGGACTAGACCCGCGAACACCGGGGAGCTGTTTTTT.

The table lists this clonotype with many counts. The V call is TRBV10-3, the J call TRBJ2-3; D is tentatively TRBD1 or TRBD2 (5 bases each). In germline, CDR1 is ENHRY, CDR2 SYGVKD. Trimming took 2 bases from V and 0 from J, leaving 9 bases between them. The CDR3 is 15 residues long. The chain's CDR3 is CAISEDGASTDTQYF. CDR3 DNA sequence: TGTGCCATCAGTGAGGACGGGGCGAGCACAGATACGCAGTATTTT.